One sample yielded the 26 T cell receptor beta chains listed below, sequenced in a study of metastatic and nonmetastatic thyroid tumors. MiXCR reprocessed the PCR reads for TCRdb. Altogether approximately 21,000 clones are present, roughly 20% being singletons, with the ten largest covering under 30%. Thyroid surgery took place with no prior treatment in any patient. Input material: blood. The receptor source for this set is a female donor with papillary thyroid cancer or a benign thyroid nodule (not recorded which). Some clones in this sample may be carry-over from other donors' samples.

This clone was counted a few times. This chain uses TRBV6-2 or TRBV6-3 with TRBJ2-7, with a possible D match to TRBD1 (6 bases). In germline, CDR1 is MNHEY, CDR2 SVGEGT. The length of the CDR3 is 13 residues. With 2 bases removed from V and 4 bases from J, the gap between germline ends came to 9 bases. CDR3 in amino acids: CASSYRDMYEQYF. The DNA for the CDR3 is TGTGCCAGCAGTTACCGGGACATGTACGAGCAGTACTTC.

This clone appeared many times. J is TRBJ2-3 and V is TRBV7-9; D remains unclear. Germline-derived CDR1 and CDR2 are SEHNR and FQNEAQ (reference sequence). The CDR3 length is 13 residues. Trimming took off 1 base at V and 6 bases at J, with 8 bases between the two ends. The CDR3 DNA reads TGTGCCAGCAGCTTAGGTCTAGGGGATACGCAGTATTTT. The encoded protein is CASSLGLGDTQYF. Drawing the rest from reference TRBV7-9 and TRBJ2-3, the complete variable domain is DTGVSQNPRHKITKRGQNVTFRCDPISEHNRLYWYRQTLGQGPEFLTYFQNEAQLEKSRLLSDRFSAERPKGSFSTLEIQRTEQGDSAMYLCASSLGLGDTQYFGPGTRLTVL.

This clone was recorded many times. The chain uses TRBV5-6 and TRBJ1-2; tentatively, D is TRBD1 (5 bases). V shed 1 base and J shed 4 bases, with 14 bases lying between them. From germline, CDR1 is SGHDT and CDR2 YYEEEE. The CDR3 has 15 residues. The CDR3 spells CASSLYNPGFYGYTF. The CDR3 region has the DNA TGTGCCAGCAGCTTGTACAATCCAGGGTTCTATGGCTACACCTTC.

This clone was observed many times. The V call is TRBV6-1, the J call TRBJ1-5; tentatively, D is TRBD1 (5 bases). CDR3 length equals 12 residues. Per germline, CDR1 MNHNS and CDR2 SASEGT. Trimming left V 7 bases short and J 6 bases short, with 10 bases between. Written as DNA, the CDR3 is TGTGCCAGCATGGGGGGTTTTCAGCCCCAGCATTTT. Translated, it gives CASMGGFQPQHF.

At least ten counts were recorded for this clone. This chain connects TRBV19 to TRBJ2-2; D is possibly TRBD1 or TRBD2 (5 bases each). Per the germline V gene, CDR1 is LNHDA and CDR2 is SQIVND (reference sequence). The CDR3 runs 13 residues. The ends were cut back, 3 bases at V and 5 bases at J, with 7 bases in the middle. Here the CDR3 DNA reads TGTGCCAGTAGTATGAGGGGTACCGGGGAGCTGTTTTTT. Translating gives CASSMRGTGELFF.

By its share, this clone is medium-sized. The chain combines TRBV28 with TRBJ2-7, with D perhaps given as TRBD1 or TRBD2 (5 bases each). The CDR3 runs to 13 residues. V was trimmed by 3 bases and J by 5 bases, leaving 11 bases between them. Germline-derived CDR1 and CDR2 are MDHEN and SYDVKM. The CDR3 DNA reads TGTGCCAGCAGTTTTTCAGGGACCCACGAGCAGTACTTC. This translates into CASSFSGTHEQYF.

This clone has a count of ten or more. The gene calls are TRBV7-9 and TRBJ2-7; 7 nucleotides align to TRBD1. The CDR3 length is 14 residues. V trimming: 3 bases; J trimming: 3 bases; junction bases outside the gene matches: 5. Germline CDR1 and CDR2: SEHNR and FQNEAQ (reference sequence). The CDR3 loop is CASSFRRQGYEQYF. The CDR3 coding sequence is TGTGCCAGCAGCTTCAGGAGACAGGGCTACGAGCAGTACTTC.

J is TRBJ1-2 and V is TRBV5-1, with D perhaps TRBD1 (6 bases). In germline, CDR1 is SGHRS, CDR2 YFSETQ. This CDR3 spans 14 amino acids. V shed 5 bases and J shed 5 bases, with 16 bases lying between them. DNA for the CDR3: TGCGCCAGCAGTGCTTCCGCAGGGGCGTATGGCTACACCTTC. Residues: CASSASAGAYGYTF.

The J gene is TRBJ2-6, the V gene TRBV5-1; the D is unclear. The CDR3 has 15 residues. Germline V lookup: CDR1 SGHRS, CDR2 YFSETQ. V was pared by 2 bases and J by 0 bases, with 6 bases between. DNA for the CDR3: TGCGCCAGCAGCTTCCTCCTCTCTGGGGCCAACGTCCTGACTTTC. It codes for CASSFLLSGANVLTF. Full variable domain (rest looked up from reference TRBV5-1 and TRBJ2-6): KAGVTQTPRYLIKTRGQQVTLSCSPISGHRSVSWYQQTPGQGLQFLFEYFSETQRNKGNFPGRFSGRQFSNSRSEMNVSTLELGDSALYLCASSFLLSGANVLTFGAGSRLTVL.

There are many counts of this clone. The chain employs TRBV20-1 and TRBJ1-5; D gene uncertain. The CDR3 is 13 residues long. From germline, CDR1 is DFQATT and CDR2 SNEGSKA (reference sequence). Trimming stripped 2 bases from V and 0 bases from J, with 5 bases between. CDR3 amino acids: CSARQDSNQPQHF. The CDR3, as DNA: TGCAGTGCTAGACAGGATAGCAATCAGCCCCAGCATTTT.

The rearrangement uses TRBV11-2 and TRBJ2-1; perhaps TRBD2 as D (6 bases). This CDR3 spans 14 amino acids. V was pared by 2 bases and J by 3 bases, with 8 bases between. Germline loops: CDR1 SGHAT, CDR2 FQNNGV. The CDR3 is CASSLLAFYNEQFF. The CDR3, as DNA: TGTGCCAGCAGCTTACTAGCGTTCTACAATGAGCAGTTCTTC.

This clone was counted at least ten times. This chain's CDR3 is CASSLPLQGANGNEQFF. The DNA of the CDR3 is TGTGCCAGCAGCCTTCCTCTCCAGGGGGCTAATGGGAATGAGCAGTTCTTC. The chain is built from TRBV28 and TRBJ2-1, with 8 bases that match TRBD1. V was clipped by 6 bases and J by 7 bases; unmatched bases: 17. This CDR3 contains 17 residues. Per the germline V gene, CDR1 is MDHEN and CDR2 is SYDVKM.

This chain connects TRBV5-1 to TRBJ2-7, with 8 bases that match TRBD1. CDR1 and CDR2 (germline): SGHRS, YFSETQ. V lost 2 bases and J lost 3; bases outside the gene matches: 10. The CDR3 contains 16 residues. CDR3 bases: TGCGCCAGCAGCTTAGAACTCCGGGACAGGATCTACGAGCAGTACTTC. Residues: CASSLELRDRIYEQYF.

This clone has a count of ten or more. J is TRBJ2-1 and V is TRBV6-1, with D perhaps TRBD1 (5 bases). Trimming removed 2 bases from V and 4 bases from J, with 12 bases in between. CDR3 length: 15 residues. The germline gives CDR1 MNHNS, CDR2 SASEGT. The DNA of the CDR3 is TGTGCCAGCAGTGAACTGCAGGGTGGATACAATGAGCAGTTCTTC. It translates to CASSELQGGYNEQFF.

This clone was recorded at least ten times. The CDR3: CASSSGTAYKNIQYF. CDR3 nucleotide sequence: TGTGCCAGCAGCTCCGGGACAGCCTACAAAAACATTCAGTACTTC. The chain recombines TRBV28 with TRBJ2-4, with 7 bases identical to TRBD1. The junction had 8 bases not matched to a gene; V was cut back by 6 bases and J by 3 bases. The CDR3 spans 15 residues. Germline loops: CDR1 MDHEN, CDR2 SYDVKM.

This clone was seen many times. The rearrangement links TRBV5-1 to TRBJ1-4; D possibly corresponds to TRBD1 (6 bases). Trimming removed 0 bases from V and 8 bases from J, with 11 bases in between. The CDR3 has 14 residues. Germline values: CDR1 SGHRS, CDR2 YFSETQ. In DNA, the CDR3 is TGCGCCAGCAGCTTGGCTTCAGGGGAGGAAAAACTGTTTTTT. Amino acid sequence: CASSLASGEEKLFF.

The chain is built from TRBV19 and TRBJ2-1; TRBD2 is a possible D gene (5 bases). This CDR3 is built from 14 residues. Trimming removed 5 bases from V and 7 bases from J, with 15 bases in between. The germline gives CDR1 LNHDA, CDR2 SQIVND (reference sequence). CDR3 DNA: TGTGCCAGTAGTCCCCTTACCGGGAAAAATGAGCAGTTCTTC. The encoded protein is CASSPLTGKNEQFF.

This clone appeared a few times. The chain combines TRBV6-5 with TRBJ1-1; D remains unclear. CDR1 is MNHEY, CDR2 SVGAGI, per germline. V was cut by 2 bases and J by 5 bases, with 12 bases left in between. CDR3 length: 14 amino acids. CDR3 DNA: TGTGCCAGCAGTTACACGGCCCCGGGGACTGAAGCTTTCTTT. Protein sequence: CASSYTAPGTEAFF.

This clone was detected a few times. The genes are TRBV19 and TRBJ2-2; D is undetermined. CDR3 size: 13 residues. Germline V gene lookup returns CDR1 LNHDA and CDR2 SQIVND (reference sequence). The ends were cut back, 3 bases at V and 8 bases at J, with 10 bases in the middle. The CDR3 protein is CASSIVDPGELFF. Written as DNA, the CDR3 is TGTGCCAGTAGTATTGTAGATCCTGGGGAGCTGTTTTTT.

The chain carries TRBV9 and TRBJ1-2, with D unclear. The ends were cut back, 0 bases at V and 11 bases at J, with 14 bases in the middle. This CDR3 comprises 13 residues. The V gene's germline CDR1 is SGDLS and CDR2 YYNGEE. CDR3 loop: CASSVATLMGYTF. CDR3 sequence (DNA): TGTGCCAGCAGCGTAGCCACCCTCATGGGATACACCTTC.

The rearrangement links TRBV30 to TRBJ1-2; maybe TRBD1 (6 bases). CDR1 and CDR2 from the germline V gene are GTSNPN and SVGIG (reference sequence). The CDR3 spans 12 residues. Deletions cut 7 bases from V and 3 bases from J, with 12 bases between. This CDR3 reads CAFEGGHYGYTF. In DNA form, the CDR3 reads TGTGCCTTTGAAGGGGGACACTATGGCTACACCTTC.

In this sample, this clone turned up many times. CDR3: CASSPWPPHEQFF. CDR3 nucleotides: TGTGCCAGCAGCCCCTGGCCGCCCCATGAGCAGTTCTTC. The J gene is TRBJ2-1, the V gene TRBV11-2, with D unclear. V dropped 5 bases and J dropped 8 bases, with 13 bases sitting between them. The germline gives CDR1 SGHAT, CDR2 FQNNGV. The CDR3 runs 13 residues.

There are a few counts of this clone. It may be a read error: a sequence one base away is much more abundant. The rearrangement uses TRBV29-1 and TRBJ2-7; D not certain. Per germline, CDR1 SQVTM and CDR2 ANQGSEA. The CDR3 is 13 residues long. The CDR3 region is CSVQQGINYEQCF. In DNA form, the CDR3 reads TGCAGCGTCCAACAAGGGATCAACTACGAGCAGTGCTTC.

The V and J genes are TRBV12-3 or TRBV12-4 and TRBJ1-1; D gene uncertain. The V gene lost 2 bases and the J gene lost 4 bases, with 8 bases spanning the gap. The CDR3 has 13 residues. Written as DNA, the CDR3 is TGTGCCAGCAGTTTATGGGAAAGCACTGAAGCTTTCTTT. Its translation is CASSLWESTEAFF.

This clone was recorded at least ten times. This chain connects TRBV2 to TRBJ1-2, with no clear D. This CDR3 region has 8 residues. Trimming took off 6 bases at V and 12 bases at J, with 5 bases between the two ends. Germline V lookup: CDR1 SNHLY, CDR2 FYNNEI. The CDR3 protein is CASSPHTF. Written as DNA, the CDR3 is TGTGCCAGCAGCCCCCACACCTTC.

This clone was recorded a few times. At one boundary the junction diverges from the germline segment, which might be a read error. V and J are TRBV12-3 or TRBV12-4 and TRBJ2-6; TRBD1 might be the D (5 bases). The CDR3 length is 14 residues. The CDR3 DNA reads TGTGCCAGCGGAGACAGCTCTGGTGCCAACTTCCTGACTTTC. Its protein product is CASGDSSGANFLTF.